This T cell receptor (beta chain) was obtained from a study of shared clonotypes between healthy human individuals. Study-wide findings and caveats: Deeper or shallower sequencing was expected to change how clonotypes are shared among donors.

A word on this clone: Its antigen remains unknown.

Germline loops: CDR1 WNHNN, CDR2 SYGVQD (reference sequence). CDR3 length: 15 residues. The V end was cut by 0 bases, the J end by 2 bases, with 11 bases between. Under the authors' procedure: Filtering was not the same, since immunoSEQ gave junction-only sequences without quality scores. Sequenced by immunoSEQ multiplex PCR; TCRdb stores in-frame clones only, minus some. D and trimming come from the DNA, and the V and J calls and clone size come from that table. The data hold millions of clones, with 85% to 95% observed a single time. The sequence was collected from a man in his late teens or twenties in good health. The sample taken for sequencing was naive CD4+ T cells sorted from blood. The subset denotes: CD45RA+ positively selected. This rearrangement joins TRBV10-1 to TRBJ2-7; D possibly uses TRBD1 or TRBD2 (5 bases each). The CDR3 here is CASSESRGRTYEQYF. The CDR3 DNA reads TGCGCCAGCAGTGAGTCGAGGGGCAGAACCTACGAGCAGTACTTC.